This TCR beta chain originates from a study of early stage breast cancer tumors. Trimming removed 3 bases at V and 4 bases at J, with 18 bases between. The CDR3 is 16 amino acids. Germline CDR1 reads MNHEY; CDR2 reads SVGAGI. Measured with immunoSEQ multiplex PCR; TCRdb has only the in-frame clones, and not every one. The sample contains fewer than 30,000 clones, 80% of which appear only once. The chain carries TRBV6-5 and TRBJ1-2; D not resolved. Input material: blood. This receptor was obtained from a person between 60 and 69 years old with breast cancer. CDR3 in DNA: TGTGCCAGCAGTTATCTCCGGGGTACTGATGCCTATGGCTACACCTTC. It yields the protein CASSYLRGTDAYGYTF.